What follows are 7 T cell receptor beta chains derived from one specimen sequenced in a study of cytomegalovirus exposure and HLA in healthy donors. The PCR had 60 Vbeta and 13 Jbeta primers. Libraries were prepared by immunoSEQ multiplex PCR; TCRdb keeps only in-frame clonotypes and omits some of them. The data show roughly 150,000 clones, roughly 82% seen once. The sequencing sample was made of PBMCs. The receptors derive from a woman aged 45-65 years in good health and CMV-seropositive.

The rearrangement uses TRBV5-4 and TRBJ1-1; unclear D gene. CDR1 and CDR2 (germline): SGHNT, YYREEE (reference sequence). The CDR3 totals 14 residues. Trimming took off 1 base at V and 3 bases at J, with 10 bases between the two ends. The CDR3 is CASSLWYSDTEAFF. The CDR3 nucleotides read TGTGCCAGCAGCTTGTGGTATTCGGACACTGAAGCTTTCTTT.

This clone was seen only a few times. The chain combines TRBV6-5 with TRBJ1-2, with no clear D. This CDR3 has 13 residues. Germline V gene data show CDR1 as MNHEY and CDR2 as SVGAGI. The V gene lost 6 bases and the J gene lost 4 bases, with 12 bases spanning the gap. CDR3 bases: TGTGCCAGCAGAAAGGAGCTTGCCTATGGCTACACCTTC. This translates into CASRKELAYGYTF.

The chain employs TRBV27 and TRBJ2-1; 10 nucleotides agree with TRBD2. After removal of 7 bases from V and 9 bases from J, the junction contained 9 bases not matched to a gene. The CDR3 runs 14 residues. Germline V gene lookup returns CDR1 MNHEY and CDR2 SMNVEV (reference sequence). In nucleotides, the CDR3 is TGTGCCAGCAACCCAGCGGGGGGGCCAGGTGAGCAGTTCTTC. It specifies CASNPAGGPGEQFF.

This chain uses TRBV6-5 with TRBJ2-1, with TRBD2 matching 7 bases. The CDR3 runs 16 residues. The J segment lost 6 bases and the V segment lost 0 bases, leaving 8 bases of the junction unmatched. CDR1 is MNHEY and CDR2 is SVGAGI in the germline V gene. CDR3 sequence reads: CASSYSPAGLFNEQFF. The CDR3 bases are TGTGCCAGCAGTTACTCTCCAGCGGGGCTTTTCAATGAGCAGTTCTTC.

This chain joins TRBV28 and TRBJ2-7; 11 positions agree with TRBD2. After removal of 2 bases from V and 9 bases from J, the junction contained 9 bases not matched to a gene. This CDR3 is 15 amino acids long. Germline-derived CDR1 and CDR2 are MDHEN and SYDVKM. The CDR3 sequence: CASSLPLTSGTRQYF. DNA of the CDR3: TGTGCCAGCAGTTTACCCTTGACTAGCGGGACGAGGCAGTACTTC.

The rearrangement uses TRBV7-8 and TRBJ1-4, with D perhaps TRBD1 (6 bases). The CDR3 extends over 15 amino acids. Per the germline V gene, CDR1 is SGHVS and CDR2 is FQNEAQ. V gave up 1 base and J gave up 2 bases, with 8 bases separating them. The CDR3 is CASSLGGGTNEKLFF. CDR3 nucleotide sequence: TGTGCCAGCAGCTTAGGGGGGGGCACTAATGAAAAACTGTTTTTT.

The rearrangement links TRBV7-2 to TRBJ1-5, with 9 positions matching TRBD1. Germline loops: CDR1 SGHTA, CDR2 FQGNSA. This CDR3 has 15 amino acids. J lost 6 bases, V lost 5 bases, and 8 bases had no gene match. CDR3 bases: TGTGCCAGCAGCCCTACAGGGGGCGGTGGTCAGCCCCAGCATTTT. Translated: CASSPTGGGGQPQHF.